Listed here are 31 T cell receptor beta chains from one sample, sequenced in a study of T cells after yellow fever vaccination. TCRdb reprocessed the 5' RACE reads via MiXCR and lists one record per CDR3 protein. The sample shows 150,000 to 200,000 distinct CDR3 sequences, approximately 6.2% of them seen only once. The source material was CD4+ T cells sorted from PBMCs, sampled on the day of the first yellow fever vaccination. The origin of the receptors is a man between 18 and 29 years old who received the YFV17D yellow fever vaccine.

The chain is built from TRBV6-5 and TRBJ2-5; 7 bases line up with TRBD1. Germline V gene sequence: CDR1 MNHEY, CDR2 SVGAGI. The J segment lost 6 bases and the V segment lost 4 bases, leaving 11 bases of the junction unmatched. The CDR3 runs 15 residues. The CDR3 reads CASSSLPDRVQTQYF. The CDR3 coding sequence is TGTGCCAGCAGTTCCCTCCCCGACAGGGTTCAGACCCAGTACTTC.

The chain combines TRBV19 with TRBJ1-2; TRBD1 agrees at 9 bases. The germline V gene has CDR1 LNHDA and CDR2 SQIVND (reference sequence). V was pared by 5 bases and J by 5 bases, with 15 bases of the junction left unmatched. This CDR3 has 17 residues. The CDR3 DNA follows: TGTGCCAGTAGTGTCCTTAGTAGTCGGACAGGGGTTTATGGCTACACCTTC. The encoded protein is CASSVLSSRTGVYGYTF.

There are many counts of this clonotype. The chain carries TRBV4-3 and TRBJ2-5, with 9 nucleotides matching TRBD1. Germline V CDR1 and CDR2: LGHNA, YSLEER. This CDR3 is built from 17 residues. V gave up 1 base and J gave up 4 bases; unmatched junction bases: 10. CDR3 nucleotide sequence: TGCGCCAGCAGCCAAGGACCGGGACAGGGTGGAGGAGAGACCCAGTACTTC. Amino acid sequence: CASSQGPGQGGGETQYF.

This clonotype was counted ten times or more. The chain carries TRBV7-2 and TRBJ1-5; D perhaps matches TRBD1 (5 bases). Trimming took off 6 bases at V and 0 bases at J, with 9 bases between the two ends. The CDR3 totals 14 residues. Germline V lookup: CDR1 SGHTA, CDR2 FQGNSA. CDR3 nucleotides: TGTGCCAGCAGTCCAACAGGTAGCAATCAGCCCCAGCATTTT. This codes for CASSPTGSNQPQHF.

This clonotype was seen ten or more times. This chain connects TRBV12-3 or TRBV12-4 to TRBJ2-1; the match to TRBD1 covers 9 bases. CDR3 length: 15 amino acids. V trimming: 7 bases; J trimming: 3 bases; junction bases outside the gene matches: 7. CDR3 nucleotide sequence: TGTGCCAGCAAAACCGGGACAGGGAGCTACAATGAGCAGTTCTTC. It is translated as CASKTGTGSYNEQFF.

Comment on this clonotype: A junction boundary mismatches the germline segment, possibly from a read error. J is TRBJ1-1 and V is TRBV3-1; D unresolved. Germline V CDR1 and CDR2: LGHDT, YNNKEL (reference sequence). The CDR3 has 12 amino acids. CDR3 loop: CASIQMNTEAFF. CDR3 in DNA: TGTGCCAGCATCCAAATGAACACTGAAGCTTTCTTT.

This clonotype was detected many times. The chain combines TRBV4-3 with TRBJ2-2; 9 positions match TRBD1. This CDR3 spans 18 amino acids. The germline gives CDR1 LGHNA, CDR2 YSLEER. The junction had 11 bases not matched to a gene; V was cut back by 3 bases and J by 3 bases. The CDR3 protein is CASSQSLLQGADTGELFF. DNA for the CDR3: TGCGCCAGCAGCCAGTCGTTGTTACAGGGGGCCGACACCGGGGAGCTGTTTTTT.

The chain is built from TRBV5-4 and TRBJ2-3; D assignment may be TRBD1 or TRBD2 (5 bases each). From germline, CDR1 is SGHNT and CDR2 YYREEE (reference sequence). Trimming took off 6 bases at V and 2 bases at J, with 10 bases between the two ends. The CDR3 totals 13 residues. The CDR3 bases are TGTGCCAGCACCGTGGGACCCACAGATACGCAGTATTTT. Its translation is CASTVGPTDTQYF.

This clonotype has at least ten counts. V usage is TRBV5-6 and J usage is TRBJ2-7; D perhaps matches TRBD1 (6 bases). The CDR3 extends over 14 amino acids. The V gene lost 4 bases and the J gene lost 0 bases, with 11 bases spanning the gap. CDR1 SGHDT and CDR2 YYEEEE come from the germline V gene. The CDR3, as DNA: TGTGCCAGCAGCAAGACGGACAGCTCCTACGAGCAGTACTTC. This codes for CASSKTDSSYEQYF.

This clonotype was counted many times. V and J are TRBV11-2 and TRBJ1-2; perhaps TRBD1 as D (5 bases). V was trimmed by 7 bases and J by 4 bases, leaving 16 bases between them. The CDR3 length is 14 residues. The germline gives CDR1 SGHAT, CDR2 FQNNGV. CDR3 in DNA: TGTGCCAGCACCCTTAGTAGGGGTTCCTATGGCTACACCTTC. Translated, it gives CASTLSRGSYGYTF. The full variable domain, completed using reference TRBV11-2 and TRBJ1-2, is EAGVAQSPRYKIIEKRQSVAFWCNPISGHATLYWYQQILGQGPKLLIQFQNNGVVDDSQLPKDRFSAERLKGVDSTLKIQPAKLEDSAVYLCASTLSRGSYGYTFGSGTRLTVV.

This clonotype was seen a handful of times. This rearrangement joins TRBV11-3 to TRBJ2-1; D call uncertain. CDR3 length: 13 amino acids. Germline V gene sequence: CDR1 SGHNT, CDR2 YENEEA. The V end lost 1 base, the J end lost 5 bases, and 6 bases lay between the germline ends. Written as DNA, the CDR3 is TGTGCCAGCAGCTTAGTTGGCGACAATGAGCAGTTCTTC. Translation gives CASSLVGDNEQFF.

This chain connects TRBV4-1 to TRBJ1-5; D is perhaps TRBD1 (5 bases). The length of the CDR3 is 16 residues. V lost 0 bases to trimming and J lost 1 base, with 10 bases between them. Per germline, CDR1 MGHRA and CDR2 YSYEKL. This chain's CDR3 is CASSQERGTSNQPQHF. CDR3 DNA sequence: TGCGCCAGCAGCCAAGAGCGGGGGACGAGCAATCAGCCCCAGCATTTT.

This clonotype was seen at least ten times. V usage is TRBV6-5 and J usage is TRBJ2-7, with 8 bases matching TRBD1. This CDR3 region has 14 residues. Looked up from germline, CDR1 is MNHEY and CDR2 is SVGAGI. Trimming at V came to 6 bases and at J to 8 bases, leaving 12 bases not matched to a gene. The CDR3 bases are TGTGCCAGCAGCCCTCCGGGACAGGTTGAACAGCAGTACTTC. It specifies CASSPPGQVEQQYF.

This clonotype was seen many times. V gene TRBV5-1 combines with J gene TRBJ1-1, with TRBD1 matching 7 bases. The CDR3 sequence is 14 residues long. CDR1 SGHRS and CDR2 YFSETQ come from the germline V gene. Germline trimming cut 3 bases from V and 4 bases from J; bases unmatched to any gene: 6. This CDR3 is CASSSDRVGTEAFF. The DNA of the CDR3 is TGCGCCAGCAGCTCCGACAGGGTCGGCACTGAAGCTTTCTTT.

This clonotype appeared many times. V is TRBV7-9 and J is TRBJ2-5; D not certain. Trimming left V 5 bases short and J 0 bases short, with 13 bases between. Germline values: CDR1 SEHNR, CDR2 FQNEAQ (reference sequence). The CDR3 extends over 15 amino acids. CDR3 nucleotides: TGTGCCAGCAGCGTTCTCATGGGGAACCAAGAGACCCAGTACTTC. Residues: CASSVLMGNQETQYF.

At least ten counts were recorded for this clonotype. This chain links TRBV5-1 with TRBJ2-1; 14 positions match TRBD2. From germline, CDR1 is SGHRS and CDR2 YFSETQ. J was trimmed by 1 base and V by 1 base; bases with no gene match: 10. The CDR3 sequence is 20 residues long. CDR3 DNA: TGCGCCAGCAGCTTGAGATCGACTAGCGGGGGGGCCCTGTCCTACAATGAGCAGTTCTTC. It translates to CASSLRSTSGGALSYNEQFF.

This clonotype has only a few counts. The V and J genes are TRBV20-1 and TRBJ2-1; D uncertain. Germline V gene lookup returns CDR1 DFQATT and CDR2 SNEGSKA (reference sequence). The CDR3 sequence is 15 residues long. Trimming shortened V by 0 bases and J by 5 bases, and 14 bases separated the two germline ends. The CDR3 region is CSAREPVARDNEQFF. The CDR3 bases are TGCAGTGCTAGAGAGCCGGTGGCCAGAGACAATGAGCAGTTCTTC.

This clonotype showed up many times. Here the CDR3 reads CASSQEGQMNTEAFF. The CDR3 DNA is TGCGCCAGCAGCCAAGAGGGGCAGATGAACACTGAAGCTTTCTTT. The rearrangement joins TRBV4-3 to TRBJ1-1; D might be TRBD1 (5 bases). Trimming took off 0 bases at V and 0 bases at J, with 8 bases between the two ends. Germline V lookup: CDR1 LGHNA, CDR2 YSLEER. The CDR3 is 15 residues long.

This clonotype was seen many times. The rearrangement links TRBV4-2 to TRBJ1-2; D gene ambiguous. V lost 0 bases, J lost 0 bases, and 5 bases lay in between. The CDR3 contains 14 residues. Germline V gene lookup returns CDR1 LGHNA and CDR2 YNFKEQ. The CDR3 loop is CASSQDRSNYGYTF. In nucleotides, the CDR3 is TGTGCCAGCAGCCAAGACAGGTCTAACTATGGCTACACCTTC.

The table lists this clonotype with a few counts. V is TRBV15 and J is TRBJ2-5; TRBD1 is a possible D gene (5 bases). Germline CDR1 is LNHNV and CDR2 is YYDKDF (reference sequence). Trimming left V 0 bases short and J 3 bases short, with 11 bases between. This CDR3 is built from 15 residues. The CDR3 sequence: CATSRDISREETQYF. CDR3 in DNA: TGTGCCACCAGCAGAGATATCAGCAGGGAAGAGACCCAGTACTTC.

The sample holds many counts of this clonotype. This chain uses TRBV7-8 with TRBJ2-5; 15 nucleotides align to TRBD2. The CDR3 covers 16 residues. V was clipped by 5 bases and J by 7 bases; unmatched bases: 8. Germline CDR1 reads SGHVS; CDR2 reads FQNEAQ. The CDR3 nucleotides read TGTGCCAGCAGCCAAGGACTAGCGGGGGGGCTGGGGACCCAGTACTTC. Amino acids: CASSQGLAGGLGTQYF.

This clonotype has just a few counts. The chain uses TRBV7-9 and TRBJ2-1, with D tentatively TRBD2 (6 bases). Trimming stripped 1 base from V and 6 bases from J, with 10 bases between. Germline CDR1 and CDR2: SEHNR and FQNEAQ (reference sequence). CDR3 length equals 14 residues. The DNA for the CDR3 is TGTGCCAGCAGCTTAGTTCACGGGGGCAATGAGCAGTTCTTC. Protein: CASSLVHGGNEQFF.

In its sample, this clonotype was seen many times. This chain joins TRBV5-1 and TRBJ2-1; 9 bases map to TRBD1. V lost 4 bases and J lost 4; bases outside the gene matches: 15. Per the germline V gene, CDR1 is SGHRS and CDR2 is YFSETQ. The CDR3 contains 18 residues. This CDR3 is CASSREQGAARGYNEQFF. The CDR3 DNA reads TGCGCCAGCAGCCGTGAACAGGGGGCCGCGAGAGGATACAATGAGCAGTTCTTC. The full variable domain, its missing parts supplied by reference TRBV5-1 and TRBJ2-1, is KAGVTQTPRYLIKTRGQQVTLSCSPISGHRSVSWYQQTPGQGLQFLFEYFSETQRNKGNFPGRFSGRQFSNSRSEMNVSTLELGDSALYLCASSREQGAARGYNEQFFGPGTRLTVL.

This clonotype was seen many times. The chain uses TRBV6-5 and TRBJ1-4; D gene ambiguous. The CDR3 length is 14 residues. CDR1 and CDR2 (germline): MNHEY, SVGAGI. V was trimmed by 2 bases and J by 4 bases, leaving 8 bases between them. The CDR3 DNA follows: TGTGCCAGCAGTTACGGGAGGATTAATGAAAAACTGTTTTTT. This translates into CASSYGRINEKLFF.

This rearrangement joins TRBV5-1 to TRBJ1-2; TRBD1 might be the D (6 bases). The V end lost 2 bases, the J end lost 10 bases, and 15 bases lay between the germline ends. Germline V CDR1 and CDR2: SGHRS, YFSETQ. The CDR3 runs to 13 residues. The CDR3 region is CASSLASRGIYTF. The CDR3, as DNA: TGCGCCAGCAGCTTAGCATCCAGGGGTATCTACACCTTC. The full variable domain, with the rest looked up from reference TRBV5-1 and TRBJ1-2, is KAGVTQTPRYLIKTRGQQVTLSCSPISGHRSVSWYQQTPGQGLQFLFEYFSETQRNKGNFPGRFSGRQFSNSRSEMNVSTLELGDSALYLCASSLASRGIYTFGSGTRLTVV.

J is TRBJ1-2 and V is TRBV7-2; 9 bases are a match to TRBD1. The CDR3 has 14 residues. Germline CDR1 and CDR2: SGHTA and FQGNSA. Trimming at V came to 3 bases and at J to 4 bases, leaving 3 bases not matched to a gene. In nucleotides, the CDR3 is TGTGCCAGCAGCTTGGGGACAGGGCTCTATGGCTACACCTTC. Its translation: CASSLGTGLYGYTF.

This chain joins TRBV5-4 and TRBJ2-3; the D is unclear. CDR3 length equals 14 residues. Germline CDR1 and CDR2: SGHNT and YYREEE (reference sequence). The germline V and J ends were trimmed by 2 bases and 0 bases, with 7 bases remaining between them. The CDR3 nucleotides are TGTGCCAGCAGCTTAAAGGAGAGCACAGATACGCAGTATTTT. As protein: CASSLKESTDTQYF.

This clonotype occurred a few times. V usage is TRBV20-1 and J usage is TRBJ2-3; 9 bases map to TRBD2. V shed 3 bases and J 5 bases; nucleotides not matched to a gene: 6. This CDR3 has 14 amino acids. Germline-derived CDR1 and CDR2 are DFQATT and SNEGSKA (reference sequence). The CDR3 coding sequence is TGCAGTGCTAGTACGCGGGGGGGCATAGATACGCAGTATTTT. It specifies CSASTRGGIDTQYF.

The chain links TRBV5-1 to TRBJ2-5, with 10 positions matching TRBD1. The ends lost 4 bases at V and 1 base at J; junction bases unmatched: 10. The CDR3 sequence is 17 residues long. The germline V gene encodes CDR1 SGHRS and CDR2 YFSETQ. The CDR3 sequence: CASSTGTGERGQETQYF. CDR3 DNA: TGCGCCAGCAGCACCGGGACAGGGGAAAGGGGCCAAGAGACCCAGTACTTC.

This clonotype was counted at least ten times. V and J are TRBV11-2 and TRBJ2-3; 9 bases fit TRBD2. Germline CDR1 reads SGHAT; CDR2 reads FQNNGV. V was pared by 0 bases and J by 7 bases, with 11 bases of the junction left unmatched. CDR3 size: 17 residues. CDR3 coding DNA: TGTGCCAGCAGCTTAGAGGGGGGAGCGGGGGGTGGATATACGCAGTATTTT. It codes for CASSLEGGAGGGYTQYF.

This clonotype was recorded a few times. CDR3 coding DNA: TGTGCCAGCAAAGACAGAAACTCCTACGAGCAGTACTTC. This translates into CASKDRNSYEQYF. The chain links TRBV5-4 to TRBJ2-7; D is possibly TRBD1 (5 bases). The CDR3 is 13 residues long. The ends were cut back, 6 bases at V and 0 bases at J, with 10 bases in the middle. Per germline, CDR1 SGHNT and CDR2 YYREEE (reference sequence).